The 27 T cell receptor beta chains reported below all come from one sample, sequenced in a study of tumor-infiltrating lymphocytes in primary liver carcinoma. Researchers generated TCR beta cDNA from 500 to 600 ng of total RNA, relying on a constant-region primer. Three rounds of nested multiplex PCR with slightly modified ARM-PCR produced TCR beta libraries. The first two PCR rounds used TRBV1-TRBV30 forward primers with a C-beta reverse primer, roughly 11 cycles each. A single record per CDR3 protein comes from TCRdb applying MiXCR to the multiplex PCR reads. The table has about 37,000 distinct CDR3 sequences, roughly 80% seen once; the top ten hold 35% to 40%. The 20-30 mg bulk tissue piece was not sorted before simultaneous RNA and DNA extraction. The sample comprised tumor-adjacent normal liver tissue. These receptors were taken from a man in his forties with primary liver carcinoma and hepatitis B virus infection.

Notes on this clonotype: This CDR3 fails to terminate in the conserved phenylalanine or tryptophan, so it likely reflects a read error. This chain links TRBV6-6 with TRBJ2-4; possibly TRBD1 or TRBD2 for D (5 bases each). Trimming removed 4 bases from V and 1 base from J, with 20 bases in between. Germline lookup yields CDR1 MNHNY and CDR2 SVGAGI (reference sequence). The length of the CDR3 is 18 residues. CDR3 in amino acids: CASSSRDRGRVAKNIQYL. CDR3 nucleotide sequence: TGTGCCAGCAGTTCCCGGGATAGGGGTCGAGTTGCCAAAAACATTCAGTACCTC.

On this clonotype itself: Possible read error: a much larger clone is one base away. This rearrangement joins TRBV19 to TRBJ2-1; TRBD2 agrees at 7 bases. Trimming cost V 1 base and J 0 bases; bases outside gene matches: 9. In germline, CDR1 is LNHDA, CDR2 SQIVND (reference sequence). The CDR3 loop spans 18 amino acids. CDR3 sequence reads: CASSIVGTNGLSYNEQFF. The CDR3 nucleotides read TGTGCCAGTAGTATAGTCGGGACTAACGGACTCTCCTACAATGAGCAGTTCTTC. Filled out from reference TRBV19 and TRBJ2-1, the complete variable domain reads DGGITQSPKYLFRKEGQNVTLSCEQNLNHDAMYWYRQDPGQGLRLIYYSQIVNDFQKGDIAEGYSVSREKKESFPLTVTSAQKNPTAFYLCASSIVGTNGLSYNEQFFGPGTRLTVL.

On this clonotype itself: This may be a read error, as it is one base from a much larger clone. The rearrangement uses TRBV30 and TRBJ1-1; possibly TRBD1 for D (6 bases). Germline V gene sequence: CDR1 GTSNPN, CDR2 SVGIG (reference sequence). The CDR3 contains 13 residues. CDR3 in amino acids: CASSIGGAGEAFF. CDR3 bases: TGTGCCTCGAGTATCGGGGGGGCCGGTGAAGCTTTCTTT.

For this clonotype: Mismatch with germline at one junction end may stem from a read error. The chain joins TRBV4-1 to TRBJ1-1; unclear D gene. The CDR3 runs to 15 residues. Germline V gene data show CDR1 as MGHRA and CDR2 as YSYEKL. The CDR3 sequence is CASSQYSEQNTEASF. Written as DNA, the CDR3 is TGCGCCAGTAGCCAATATAGCGAACAGAACACTGAAGCTTCCTTT.

This chain links TRBV7-9 with TRBJ2-7; 9 bases are shared with TRBD1. The CDR3 covers 15 residues. Germline V gives CDR1 SEHNR, CDR2 FQNEAQ (reference sequence). V was clipped by 6 bases and J by 9 bases; unmatched bases: 15. CDR3 bases: TGTGCCAGCAGTCAAACCGGGACAGGGAAGCGTAGGCAGTACTTC. Translation gives CASSQTGTGKRRQYF.

Points on this clonotype: No conserved phenylalanine or tryptophan ends this CDR3, so it is likely a read error. The limits of the CDR3 on the DNA are not certain, so only TCRdb's listed CDR3 is given. This chain links TRBV13 with TRBJ2-7; the D call of TRBD1 is as the table states it, not checked on the DNA. Germline assignment: CDR1 PRHDT and CDR2 FYEKMQ (reference sequence). The CDR3 contains 15 residues when both ends are counted. The CDR3: CASSPLGEESYEKYY.

About this clonotype: A much more abundant neighbour one base away suggests this may be a read error. The V gene is TRBV11-2, the J gene TRBJ1-2; D call uncertain. The germline CDR1 and CDR2 sequences are SGHAT and FQNNGV. The CDR3 is made up of 10 amino acids. CDR3 sequence: CAGSPNSCTF. In nucleotides, the CDR3 is TGTGCCGGCAGCCCCAATAGCTGCACCTTC.

Remarks on this clonotype: The junction differs from germline at one of its ends, possibly a read error. This chain connects TRBV11-2 to TRBJ2-6; D is tentatively TRBD1 or TRBD2 (6 bases each). Germline loops: CDR1 SGHAT, CDR2 FQNNGV. The CDR3 is made up of 21 amino acids. CDR3: CASSMGGGRGISLSGVNVLTF. CDR3 in DNA: TGTGCCAGCAGCATGGGGGGAGGCAGGGGCATTTCCCTCTCTGGGGTCAACGTACTGACTTTC.

As for this clonotype: One end of the junction does not line up with germline, which may come from a read error. J is TRBJ2-1 and V is TRBV6-6; the D is unclear. The germline CDR1 and CDR2 sequences are MNHNY and SVGAGI (reference sequence). This CDR3 comprises 15 residues. CDR3 sequence: CGSSYLTGSYNEQFF. The DNA for the CDR3 is TGTGGCAGCAGTTACTTGACTGGTTCCTACAATGAGCAGTTCTTC.

The rearrangement joins TRBV5-1 to TRBJ2-1; D gene unclear. There are 14 residues in the CDR3. The germline CDR1 and CDR2 sequences are SGHRS and YFSETQ. With 0 bases removed from V and 9 bases from J, the gap between germline ends came to 13 bases. CDR3 sequence (DNA): TGCGCCAGCAGCTTGGAGGGCAGGAGCCGTGAGCAGTTCTTC. Amino acid sequence: CASSLEGRSREQFF.

In the case of this clonotype: The conserved final phenylalanine or tryptophan is absent from the CDR3, which likely points to a read error. The chain combines TRBV11-1 with TRBJ2-7; D call uncertain. CDR1 and CDR2 from the germline V gene are SGHAT and FQDESV (reference sequence). V dropped 6 bases and J dropped 4 bases, with 16 bases sitting between them. The CDR3 loop spans 14 amino acids. For the CDR3, the DNA is TGTGCCAGCAGTTGGTCTTGGTCCCTATACGAGCAGTACTGC. Its translation is CASSWSWSLYEQYC.

The chain carries TRBV29-1 and TRBJ1-3; TRBD1 aligns across 7 bases. The CDR3 is 14 amino acids. The junction had 13 bases not matched to a gene; V was cut back by 4 bases and J by 10 bases. Germline CDR1 and CDR2: SQVTM and ANQGSEA. This CDR3 reads CSVGRGTVMKTIYF. DNA of the CDR3: TGCAGCGTTGGGAGGGGGACAGTGATGAAGACCATATATTTT.

A note on this clonotype: One junction end disagrees with the germline gene, perhaps due to a read error. The CDR3 bases are TGTGCAAGCAGCTTGCTCGCGGGAGGGCCCACATATATGCAGTATTTT. Protein sequence: CASSLLAGGPTYMQYF. The chain has TRBV5-4 and TRBJ2-3; 9 bases agree with TRBD2. The length of the CDR3 is 16 residues. Germline loops: CDR1 SGHNT, CDR2 YYREEE (reference sequence).

Remarks on this clonotype: The conserved closing phenylalanine or tryptophan is absent in this CDR3, likely reflecting a read error. The chain recombines TRBV6-4 with TRBJ2-2, with D perhaps TRBD1 (5 bases). Germline V lookup: CDR1 MRHNA, CDR2 SNTAGT. Trimming took 4 bases from V and 8 from J, leaving 11 bases between them. The CDR3 spans 13 residues. CDR3 loop: CASSVEGAGELFP. In DNA, the CDR3 is TGTGCCAGCAGTGTGGAAGGGGCAGGGGAGCTGTTTCCT.

In this sample, this clonotype turned up a few times. The chain carries TRBV6-5 and TRBJ2-2; 10 bases line up with TRBD1. With V trimmed by 4 bases and J by 4 bases, 6 bases remained unmatched. This CDR3 has 16 residues. Per germline, CDR1 MNHEY and CDR2 SVGAGI. The CDR3, as DNA: TGTGCCAGCAGTTTCTCGGGGACAGGGGTCACCGGGGAGCTGTTTTTT. This encodes CASSFSGTGVTGELFF.

The sample holds many counts of this clonotype. The chain has TRBV6-1 and TRBJ2-6; D remains unclear. Looked up from germline, CDR1 is MNHNS and CDR2 is SASEGT. The CDR3 is 16 residues long. Trimming cost V 2 bases and J 2 bases, with 10 bases left between them. This chain's CDR3 is CASSEQPKAGANVLTF. The CDR3 DNA is TGTGCCAGCAGTGAACAGCCCAAGGCTGGGGCCAACGTCCTGACTTTC.

To note about this clonotype: A read error may account for a junction end that differs from germline. The CDR3 nucleotides read TGTGCCTGCTGCTTAGTGTCGGGGGAAGGTAGTGAGCAATTCTTC. Protein product: CACCLVSGEGSEQFF. V and J are TRBV11-2 and TRBJ2-1, with D possibly being TRBD2 (6 bases). The CDR3 consists of 15 residues. Germline-derived CDR1 and CDR2 are SGHAT and FQNNGV.

This clonotype was counted many times. Given a much more abundant clone one base away, this may be a read error. V usage is TRBV29-1 and J usage is TRBJ2-1; 10 positions agree with TRBD2. Germline loops: CDR1 SQVTM, CDR2 ANQGSEA. The CDR3 covers 13 residues. CDR3 DNA sequence: TGCAGCGTTGAGGCTAGCGGGAGAAGTGAGCGGTTCTTC. Its translation is CSVEASGRSERFF.

With respect to this clonotype: One end of the junction does not line up with germline, which may come from a read error. This chain uses TRBV29-1 with TRBJ2-7; 7 positions match TRBD1. The CDR3 covers 16 residues. CDR1 is SQVTM, CDR2 ANQGSEA, per germline. CDR3 sequence: CSAMTSGTDTPYEQYF. DNA for the CDR3: TGCAGCGCTATGACATCTGGGACAGACACTCCCTACGAGCAATACTTC.

This clonotype appeared many times. The V call is TRBV28, the J call TRBJ2-1; a possible D gene is TRBD1 (5 bases). The CDR3 loop spans 15 amino acids. The ends were cut back, 2 bases at V and 7 bases at J, with 15 bases in the middle. Germline V gene lookup returns CDR1 MDHEN and CDR2 SYDVKM. Here the CDR3 DNA reads TGTGCCAGCAGTTTAGTTGGGGCATCTGGGAATGAGCAGTTCTTC. Protein: CASSLVGASGNEQFF.

As concerns this clonotype: This CDR3 is missing its conserved last phenylalanine or tryptophan, likely due to a read error. The limits of the CDR3 on the DNA are not certain, so only TCRdb's listed CDR3 is given. This chain links TRBV11-3 with TRBJ1-5; TRBD1 is the table's D call and was not checked against the DNA. The CDR3 length equals 15 residues, ends included. Per the germline V gene, CDR1 is SGHNT and CDR2 is YENEEA. The chain's CDR3 is CASRLDLGVAQPHHY.

This clonotype showed up just once. The chain has TRBV19 and TRBJ1-5; the D gene is possibly TRBD1 (5 bases). V dropped 3 bases and J dropped 4 bases, with 16 bases sitting between them. Per germline, CDR1 LNHDA and CDR2 SQIVND (reference sequence). The CDR3 is 16 amino acids. CDR3 in DNA: TGTGCCAGTAGTATCTTGGAGACAGCGGGGAATCAGCCCCAGCATTTT. Translation gives CASSILETAGNQPQHF. The entire variable domain, with the rest obtained from reference TRBV19 and TRBJ1-5, is as follows: DGGITQSPKYLFRKEGQNVTLSCEQNLNHDAMYWYRQDPGQGLRLIYYSQIVNDFQKGDIAEGYSVSREKKESFPLTVTSAQKNPTAFYLCASSILETAGNQPQHFGDGTRLSIL.

Regarding this clonotype: A read error may explain this, as a much larger clone is one base away. The CDR3 loop is CASNLTGGSFGEQYF. The CDR3 DNA is TGTGCCAGCAACTTAACGGGCGGGAGCTTTGGCGAGCAGTACTTC. The V gene is TRBV7-3, the J gene TRBJ2-7; 7 bases align to TRBD2. In germline, CDR1 is SGHTA, CDR2 FQGTGA. The CDR3 spans 15 residues.

Concerning this clonotype itself: A much larger clone differs from this one at a single base, so this may be a read error. The chain is built from TRBV6-6 and TRBJ2-7, with 7 bases matching TRBD2. J lost 2 bases, V lost 8 bases, and 6 bases had no gene match. Germline CDR1 and CDR2: MNHNY and SVGAGI (reference sequence). The CDR3 runs to 13 residues. CDR3 amino acids: CASHLAATYEQYF. The DNA for the CDR3 is TGTGCCAGCCATCTAGCGGCCACCTACGAGCAGTACTTC.

About this clonotype itself: A much more abundant neighbour one base away suggests this may be a read error. The V gene is TRBV28, the J gene TRBJ2-2, with D possibly being TRBD2 (5 bases). V was trimmed by 2 bases and J by 5 bases, leaving 12 bases between them. The CDR3 totals 15 residues. Germline loops: CDR1 MDHEN, CDR2 SYDVKM. CDR3 loop: CASSLSWRRTGELFF. DNA for the CDR3: TGTGCCAGCAGTTTAAGCTGGAGGAGAACCGGGGAGCTGTTTTTT.

As to this clonotype: The junction shows a germline mismatch at one end, possibly a read error. The chain has TRBV6-2 or TRBV6-3 and TRBJ1-5; TRBD1 might be the D (5 bases). This CDR3 contains 14 residues. Germline V CDR1 and CDR2: MNHEY, SVGEGT. The CDR3 here is CGSTLVKGDPPQHF. CDR3 nucleotides: TGTGGCAGCACCCTGGTGAAAGGGGATCCGCCCCAGCATTTT.

The V gene is TRBV21-1, the J gene TRBJ1-6. TRBV21-1 is described as a pseudogene. The CDR3 consists of 15 residues. The CDR3 protein is CARSVAAENNSPLHF. The CDR3 region has the DNA TGTGCCAGGAGCGTCGCGGCAGAAAATAATTCACCCCTCCACTTT.